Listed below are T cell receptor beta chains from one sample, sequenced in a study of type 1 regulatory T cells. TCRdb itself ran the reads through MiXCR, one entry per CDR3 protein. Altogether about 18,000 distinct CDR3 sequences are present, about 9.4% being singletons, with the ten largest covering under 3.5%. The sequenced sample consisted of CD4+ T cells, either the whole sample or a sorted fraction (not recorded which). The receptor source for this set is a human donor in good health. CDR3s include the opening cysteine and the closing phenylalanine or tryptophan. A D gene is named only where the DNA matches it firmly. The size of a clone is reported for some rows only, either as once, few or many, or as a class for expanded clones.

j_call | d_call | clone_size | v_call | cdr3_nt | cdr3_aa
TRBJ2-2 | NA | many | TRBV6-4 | TGTGCCAGCAGTGACAAGGAAACCGGGGAGCTGTTTTTT | CASSDKETGELFF
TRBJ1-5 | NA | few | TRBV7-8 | TGTGCCAGCAGCCCAAGGAGGCAGGCGGCCCAGCCCCAGCATTTT | CASSPRRQAAQPQHF
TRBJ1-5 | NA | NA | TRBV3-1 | TGTGCCAGCAGCCTCTCGGGGGATCAGCCCCAGCATTTT | CASSLSGDQPQHF
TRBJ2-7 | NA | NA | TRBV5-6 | TGTGCCAGCAGCTTCAGTTCGCCGGGGAGCTACGAGCAGTACTTC | CASSFSSPGSYEQYF
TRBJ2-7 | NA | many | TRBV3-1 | TGTGCCAGCAGCCAAGTGGCAGGGAGTTCCGAGCAGTACTTC | CASSQVAGSSEQYF
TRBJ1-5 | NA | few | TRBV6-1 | TGTGCCAGCAGTGAAGGGCCAAGTCCCAATCAGCCCCAGCATTTT | CASSEGPSPNQPQHF
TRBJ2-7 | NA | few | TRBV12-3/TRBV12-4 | TGTGCCAGCAGTTTAGGGCGGGGTATTGAGCAGTACTTC | CASSLGRGIEQYF
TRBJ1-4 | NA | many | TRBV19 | TGTGCCAGTAGTCCAGGGGCCCGGCGGTCTAATGAAAAACTGTTTTTT | CASSPGARRSNEKLFF
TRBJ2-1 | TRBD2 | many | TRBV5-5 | TGTGCCAGCAGCTTGTTCGGGCTAGCGGGAACTCTTACCTCCTACAATGAGCAGTTCTTC | CASSLFGLAGTLTSYNEQFF
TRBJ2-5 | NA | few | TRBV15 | TGTGCCACCAGCAGAGTCTTGGGGGACCGCGGGGAGGAGACCCAGTACTTC | CATSRVLGDRGEETQYF
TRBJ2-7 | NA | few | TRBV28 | TGTGCCAGCAGCCCGCCGGGAGTTCACGAGCAGTACTTC | CASSPPGVHEQYF
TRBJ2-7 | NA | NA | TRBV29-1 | TGCAGCGTTGATCTGGCCTCAGGAAGAGGTCGTTGGGAGCAGTACTTC | CSVDLASGRGRWEQYF
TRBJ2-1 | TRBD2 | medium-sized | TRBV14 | TGTGCCAGCAGCCCGACTAGCGGCAATGAGCAGTTCTTC | CASSPTSGNEQFF
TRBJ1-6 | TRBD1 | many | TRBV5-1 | TGCGCCAGCAGCTTGCGGGACAGGGGTAAATCACCCCTCCACTTT | CASSLRDRGKSPLHF
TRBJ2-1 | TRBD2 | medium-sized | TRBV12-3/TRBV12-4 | TGTGCCAGCAGCCAAGCAACTAGCGGAAGCTCCTACAATGAGCAGTTCTTC | CASSQATSGSSYNEQFF
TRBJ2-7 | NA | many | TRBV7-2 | TGTGCCAGCAGCTTCGTCATAGGGCCTACCTACGAGCAGTACTTC | CASSFVIGPTYEQYF
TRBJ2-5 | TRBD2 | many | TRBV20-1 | TGCAGTGCCAACCCCCAACTAGCGGGAGGACGGGAGACCCAGTACTTC | CSANPQLAGGRETQYF
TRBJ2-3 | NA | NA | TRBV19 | TGTGCCAGTACCCAGGTGGCGGGGACAGATACGCAGTATTTT | CASTQVAGTDTQYF
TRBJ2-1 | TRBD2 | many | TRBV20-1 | TGCAGTGCTCAAAGCGGGAGCAGGAATGAGCAGTTCTTC | CSAQSGSRNEQFF
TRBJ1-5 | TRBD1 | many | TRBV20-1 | TGCAGTGCTAGGGCACCCCGGGACAGGGAGAAACAGCCCCAGCATTTT | CSARAPRDREKQPQHF
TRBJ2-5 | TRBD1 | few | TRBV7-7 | TGTGCTAGCAGCTTAGGAGGACAGGCTCGCGAGACCCAGTACTTC | CASSLGGQARETQYF
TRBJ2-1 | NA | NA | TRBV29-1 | TGCAGCGTTGAAGAAGTAGTCGGGGGAGGTGAGCAGTTCTTC | CSVEEVVGGGEQFF
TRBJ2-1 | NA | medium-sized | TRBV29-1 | TGCAGCGTTGAAAAGACCCTATACAATGAGCAGTTCTTC | CSVEKTLYNEQFF
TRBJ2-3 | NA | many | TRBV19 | TGTGCCAGTAGTCCCTCGGGGGCGGGGTCAGCAGATACGCAGTATTTT | CASSPSGAGSADTQYF
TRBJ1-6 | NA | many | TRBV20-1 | TGCAGTGCTAGGCCAGGGACCGATAATTCACCCCTCCACTTT | CSARPGTDNSPLHF
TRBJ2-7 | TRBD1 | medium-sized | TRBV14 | TGTGCCAGCAGCGTCCTTGGGACAGTAACCTACGAGCAGTACTTC | CASSVLGTVTYEQYF
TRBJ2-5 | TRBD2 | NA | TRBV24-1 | TGTGCCACCAGTGATCGGCTAGCGGGAATCCAAGAGACCCAGTACTTC | CATSDRLAGIQETQYF
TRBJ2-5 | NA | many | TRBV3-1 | TGTGCCAGCAGCCCCCATCCCCCTCAAGAGACCCAGTACTTC | CASSPHPPQETQYF
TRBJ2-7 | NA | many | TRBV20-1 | TGCAGTGCTAGTTTACTGGACTACGAGCAGTACTTC | CSASLLDYEQYF
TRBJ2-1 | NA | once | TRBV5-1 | TGCGCCAACAGCGGAGAAGGAAGCTCCTACAATGAGCAGTTCTTC | CANSGEGSSYNEQFF
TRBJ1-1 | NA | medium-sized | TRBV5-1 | TGCGCCAGCAGCCCGGGGACCGCGAACACTGAAGCTTTCTTT | CASSPGTANTEAFF
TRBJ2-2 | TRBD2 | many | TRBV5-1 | TGCGCCAGCAGAGGAAGCGGGAGGGCCAACACCGGGGAGCTGTTTTTT | CASRGSGRANTGELFF
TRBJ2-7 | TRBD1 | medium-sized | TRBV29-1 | TGCAGCGTTGTATGGGGCCAAAGACAGGGCATCGGACTCGAGCAGTACTTC | CSVVWGQRQGIGLEQYF
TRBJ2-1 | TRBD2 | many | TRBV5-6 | TGTGCCAGCACTAGAGGACTAGCGGGGCCCTACAATGAGCAGTTCTTC | CASTRGLAGPYNEQFF
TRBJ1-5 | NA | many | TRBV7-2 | TGTGCCAGCAGCCCCCGCCCGGATCAGCCCCAGCATTTT | CASSPRPDQPQHF
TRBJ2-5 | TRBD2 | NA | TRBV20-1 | TGCAGTGCTACTGGGACTAGCGGGAGGGAGACCCAGTACTTC | CSATGTSGRETQYF
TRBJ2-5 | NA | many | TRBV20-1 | TGCAGTGCTAGTATTGGAGGGGCCCGTCAAGAGACCCAGTACTTC | CSASIGGARQETQYF
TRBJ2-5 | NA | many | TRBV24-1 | TGTGCCACCAGTGGACAATCGGAGACCCAGTACTTC | CATSGQSETQYF
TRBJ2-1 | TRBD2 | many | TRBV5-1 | TGCGCCAGCAGCATACCGCTAGCGGGAGATGCCAATGAGCAGTTCTTC | CASSIPLAGDANEQFF
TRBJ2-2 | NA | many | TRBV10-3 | TGTGCCATCAGCCGGGACTCGTCCGGGGAGCTGTTTTTT | CAISRDSSGELFF
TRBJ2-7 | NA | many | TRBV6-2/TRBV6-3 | TGTGCCAGCAGTTACGTTCGAGTAAAGGACGAGCAGTACTTC | CASSYVRVKDEQYF
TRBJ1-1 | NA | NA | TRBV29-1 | TGCAGCGTCGGGCTGCAGGACACTGAAGCTTTCTTT | CSVGLQDTEAFF
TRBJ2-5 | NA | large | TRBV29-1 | TGCAGCGTTGAACTAGCAGTCCGGGAGACCCAGTACTTC | CSVELAVRETQYF
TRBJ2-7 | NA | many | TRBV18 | TGTGCCAGCTCGGGGGACTTCCGCTACGAGCAGTACTTC | CASSGDFRYEQYF
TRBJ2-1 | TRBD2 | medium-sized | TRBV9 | TGTGCCAGCAGCCCAAGGATTAGCGGGTCCTACAATGAGCAGTTCTTC | CASSPRISGSYNEQFF